The clone carrying this T cell receptor (beta chain) showed up just a few times. No antigen is known for it. Thyroid surgery had not been preceded by any treatment in any patient. Trimming took 7 bases from V and 3 from J, leaving 14 bases between them. The germline CDR1 and CDR2 sequences are MNHEY and SVGEGT. The CDR3 has 14 amino acids. This sample stems from a study of metastatic and nonmetastatic thyroid tumors. As for the study in general: Repertoire data that came from the blood and tumor or nodule tissue of malignant and benign thyroid patients were compared. Study outcomes and limitations: It was reported that TCR beta diversity was significantly higher in malignant thyroid tumors than benign nodules, in blood and tumor.

Study processing details: A papillary thyroid cancer distant-metastasis classifier was built from CDR3 differences across clinicopathological groups. MiXCR was used by TCRdb to re-call the PCR reads. The V and J calls reflect TCRdb's pipeline rather than the authors' work. This table holds some 36,000 clones, approximately 17% found once. The gene calls are TRBV6-2 or TRBV6-3 and TRBJ2-3, with D uncertain. The receptor comes from a male donor with papillary thyroid cancer or a benign thyroid nodule (not recorded which). Some clones in this sample may be carry-over from other donors' samples. Material: blood. The DNA of the CDR3 is TGTGCCAGCACACGACCCCATCGAACAGATACGCAGTATTTT. Protein: CASTRPHRTDTQYF.